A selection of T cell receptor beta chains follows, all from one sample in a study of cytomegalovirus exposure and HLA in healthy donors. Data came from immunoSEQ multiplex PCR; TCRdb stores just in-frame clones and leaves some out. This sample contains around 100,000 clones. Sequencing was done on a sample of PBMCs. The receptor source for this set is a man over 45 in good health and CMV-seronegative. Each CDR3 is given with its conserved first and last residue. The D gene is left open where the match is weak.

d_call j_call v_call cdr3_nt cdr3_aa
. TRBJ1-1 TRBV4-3 TGCGCCAGCAGCCAAGATAGTATGGGACAGAACACTGAAGCTTTCTTT CASSQDSMGQNTEAFF
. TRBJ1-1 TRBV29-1 TGCAGCGTTGCTTTGAGTCCTCACACTGAAGCTTTCTTT CSVALSPHTEAFF
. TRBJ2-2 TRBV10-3 TGTGCCATCAGTGATGACCGGGACTCCAAGGCGGAGCTGTTTTTT CAISDDRDSKAELFF
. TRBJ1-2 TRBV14 TGTGCCAGCAGCCAAGGACAGCCCTATGGCTACACCTTC CASSQGQPYGYTF
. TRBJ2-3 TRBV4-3 TGCGCCAGCAGCCAAGATCCGGGGGTGAGCACAGATACGCAGTATTTT CASSQDPGVSTDTQYF
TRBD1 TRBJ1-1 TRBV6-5 TGTGCCACACAGGGGGCGAAGGGCACTGAAGCTTTCTTT CATQGAKGTEAFF
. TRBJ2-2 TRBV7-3 TGTGCCAGCAGAGACCACAGGGCCGGGGAGCTGTTTTTT CASRDHRAGELFF
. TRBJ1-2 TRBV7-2 TGTGCCAGCAGCTTAAGCAGGGAGGATGGCTACACCTTC CASSLSREDGYTF
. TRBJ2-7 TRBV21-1 TGTGCCAGCAGCGACCGGGACAGGGGCTACGAGCAGTACTTC CASSDRDRGYEQYF
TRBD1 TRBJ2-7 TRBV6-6 TGTGCCAGCAGTTCGACGGGACAGGTCCACGAGCAGTACTTC CASSSTGQVHEQYF
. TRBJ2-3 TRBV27 TGTGCCAGCAGTTTATCGTTCCGTAGCACAGATACGCAGTATTTT CASSLSFRSTDTQYF
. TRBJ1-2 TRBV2 TGTGCCAGCAGTGCCCAGTTTCTTGATGGCTACACCTTC CASSAQFLDGYTF
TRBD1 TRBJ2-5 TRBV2 TGTGCCAGCAGACTACAGGGGGCTGTCGAGACCCAGTACTTC CASRLQGAVETQYF
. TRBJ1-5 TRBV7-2 TGTGCCAGCAGCTTACCAGGACTCAATCAGCCCCAGCATTTT CASSLPGLNQPQHF
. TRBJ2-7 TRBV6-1 TGTGCCAGCAGTGAAAATCGGGGCGAGCAGTACTTC CASSENRGEQYF
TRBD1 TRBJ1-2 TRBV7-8 TGTGCCAGCAGCTTAGGAGGGGGCGTTTACTATGGCTACACCTTC CASSLGGGVYYGYTF
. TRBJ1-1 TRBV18 TGTGCCAGCTCTCCTAGTCGGGAAGATGAAGCTTTCTTT CASSPSREDEAFF
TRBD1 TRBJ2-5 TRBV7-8 TGTGCCAGCAGCTTAGGCCGGGACAGCGTGGAGGAGACCCAGTACTTC CASSLGRDSVEETQYF
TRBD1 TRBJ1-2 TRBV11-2 TGTGCCAGCAGCTTAGATTCCGGGACAGGGGTCTATGGCTACACCTTC CASSLDSGTGVYGYTF
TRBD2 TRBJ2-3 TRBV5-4 TGTGCCAGCAGCCCGGGACTAGCGACGGATACGCAGTATTTT CASSPGLATDTQYF
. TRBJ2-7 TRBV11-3 TGTGCCAGCAGCTTAAGGGGCGGCGTCTCCTACGAGCAGTACTTC CASSLRGGVSYEQYF
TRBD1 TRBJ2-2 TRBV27 TGTGCCAGCAGTCCACGGACAGGCCTGAACGGGGAGCTGTTTTTT CASSPRTGLNGELFF
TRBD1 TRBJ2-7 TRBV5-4 TGTGCCAGCAGCTGGATGACAGGGGGAATATACGAGCAGTACTTC CASSWMTGGIYEQYF
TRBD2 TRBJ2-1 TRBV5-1 TGCGCCAGCAGCTTGGCCAGCGGGAGCCTGAATGAGCAGTTCTTC CASSLASGSLNEQFF
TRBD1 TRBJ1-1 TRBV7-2 TGTGCCAGCAGCCCTGGGACAGGGGCCGTTCTGAACACTGAAGCTTTCTTT CASSPGTGAVLNTEAFF
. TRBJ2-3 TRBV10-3 TGTGCCATCAGCGAGCGCCGAGGTACGGGCACAGATACGCAGTATTTT CAISERRGTGTDTQYF
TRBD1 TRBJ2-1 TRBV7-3 TGTGCCAGCAGCTTAAGGACAGGGGAGGGCTACAATGGGCAGTTCTTC CASSLRTGEGYNGQFF
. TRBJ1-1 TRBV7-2 TGTGCCAGCAGCCAATCGCGGACTGAAGCTTTCTTT CASSQSRTEAFF
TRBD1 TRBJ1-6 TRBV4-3 TGCGCCAGCAGCCAAGAAGCCCTGGGACAGGGGTTTGTTGTTTCACCCCTCCACTTT CASSQEALGQGFVVSPLHF
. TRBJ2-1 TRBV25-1 TGTGCCAGCAGTGAATATATAAGCACTAGTGGTGGCGAGCAGTTCTTC CASSEYISTSGGEQFF
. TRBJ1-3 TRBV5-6 TGTGCCAGCAGCTCCGGGACCGGGGGAATCACCATATATTTT CASSSGTGGITIYF
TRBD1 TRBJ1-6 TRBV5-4 TGTGCCAGCAGCGAGGGGGGACAGGGAGATTCACCCCTCCACTTT CASSEGGQGDSPLHF
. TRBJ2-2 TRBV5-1 TGCGCCAGCAGCTTGGCAGGAACCGGGGAGCTGTTTTTT CASSLAGTGELFF
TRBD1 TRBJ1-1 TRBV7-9 TGTGCCAGCAGCTTATTGGGACAGCCTCCACGGGACACTGAAGCTTTCTTT CASSLLGQPPRDTEAFF
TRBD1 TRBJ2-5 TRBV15 TGTGCCACCAGCAGATACGGACAGGGGGAGACCCAGTACTTC CATSRYGQGETQYF
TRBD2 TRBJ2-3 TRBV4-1 TGCGCCAGCAGCCAAGGGGGCAGCGGGGGGTTCACAGATACGCAGTATTTT CASSQGGSGGFTDTQYF
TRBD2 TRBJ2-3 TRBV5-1 TGCGCCAGCAGCTTGGCTTTAGCGGGAAGCACAGATACGCAGTATTTT CASSLALAGSTDTQYF
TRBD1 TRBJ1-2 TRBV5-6 TGTGCCAGCAGCTTGTACGACAGGGTCGTTGGCTACACCTTC CASSLYDRVVGYTF
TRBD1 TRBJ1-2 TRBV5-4 TGTGCCAGCAGCTCGGGACAGGGGCCCACCTATGGCTACACCTTC CASSSGQGPTYGYTF
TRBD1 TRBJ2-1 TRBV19 TGTGCCAGTAGTGCGGACAGGAGAAAAGTATTTAACTCCTACAATGAGCAGTTCTTC CASSADRRKVFNSYNEQFF
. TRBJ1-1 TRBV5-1 TGCGCCAGCAGCAGCGGGTTGGGGACTGAAGCTTTCTTT CASSSGLGTEAFF
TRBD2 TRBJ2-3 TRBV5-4 TGTGCCAGCAGCTTGGCCCCGGCGGGGGGGTACCTGGATACGCAGTATTTT CASSLAPAGGYLDTQYF
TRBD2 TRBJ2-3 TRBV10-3 TGTGCCATCAGTGGCGCGGGAGGGCCAGATACGCAGTATTTT CAISGAGGPDTQYF
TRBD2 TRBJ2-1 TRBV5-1 TGCGCCAGCAGCCCCGGCGGGGGAGAGGACTACAATGAGCAGTTCTTC CASSPGGGEDYNEQFF
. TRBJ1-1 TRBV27 TGTGCCAGCAGCCAGACAGGACGAAACACTGAAGCTTTCTTT CASSQTGRNTEAFF
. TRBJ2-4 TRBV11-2 TGTGCCAGCAGCCCAGGAGGGCCGGCCAAAAACATTCAGTACTTC CASSPGGPAKNIQYF
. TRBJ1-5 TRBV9 TGTGCCAGCAGCGTAGGTCCCCAGAGGAATCAGCCCCAGCATTTT CASSVGPQRNQPQHF
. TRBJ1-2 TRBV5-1 TGCGCCAGCAGCTTGGAGGGAGGGGGCTATGGCTACACCTTC CASSLEGGGYGYTF
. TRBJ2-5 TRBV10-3 TGTGCCATCAGTGTCAGTCTTGCTCAAGAGACCCAGTACTTC CAISVSLAQETQYF
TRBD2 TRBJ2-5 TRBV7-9 TGTGCCAGCAGCTCAGGACCCGGGACTAGCGGGAGAGAGACCCAGTACTTC CASSSGPGTSGRETQYF
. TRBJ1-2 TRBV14 TGTGCCAGCAGCCAAGATAAGGACTTCCTTAAGGAGGGCTACACCTTC CASSQDKDFLKEGYTF
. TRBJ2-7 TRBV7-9 TGTGCCAGCAGTCATCAAACTATAGCATCCTACGAGCAGTACTTC CASSHQTIASYEQYF
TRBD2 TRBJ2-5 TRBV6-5 TGTGCCAGCAGTTTCATCGGGGGGGGAGAGACCCAGTACTTC CASSFIGGGETQYF
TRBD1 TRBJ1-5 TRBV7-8 TGTGCCAGCAGTCGGGACAGAGACTATCAGCCCCAGCATTTT CASSRDRDYQPQHF